This T cell receptor (beta chain) was retrieved from a study of blood T cell repertoires in COVID-19. Individuals drawn from 20 to 25 US areas were roughly 18 to 89 years old. The study counted Cohort 3 donors as recovered given two negative PCRs, clearance, or symptom resolution. In the source study's methods: Amplification from reference gene primers served as the basis for estimated nucleated cell counts. The method was immunoSEQ multiplex PCR; TCRdb's version includes in-frame clones alone and lacks a portion of them. V and J calls plus clone size are reproduced from that table; the DNA served to infer D and trimming. This table holds 320,000 or so clones, 88% found once. The source of this sequence is a man younger than 45 who had recovered from COVID-19. Input material: PBMCs or T cells enriched from blood (not recorded which).

CDR3 in DNA: TGTGCCAGCAGTTCTACTAGCGGGGGGGCGAACACCGGGGAGCTGTTTTTT. Residues: CASSSTSGGANTGELFF. The chain joins TRBV6-2 or TRBV6-3 to TRBJ2-2, with TRBD2 identical over 13 bases. J gave up 0 bases and V 4 bases, and 2 bases lay outside the gene matches. Germline loops: CDR1 MNHEY, CDR2 SVGEGT. The CDR3 totals 17 residues.